These 18 T cell receptor beta chains share one sample of origin, sequenced in a study of preoperative IRX-2 immunotherapy in early breast cancer. Repertoires were generated with immunoSEQ multiplex PCR, while TCRdb's copy carries only in-frame clones and drops some. The sample holds around 62,000 clones; roughly 95% are singletons and the top ten take roughly 1.5%. Treatment here: preoperative locoregional IRX-2 cytokine immunotherapy. This sample was obtained from a patient treated with IRX-2 immunotherapy. These receptors were taken from a human donor with breast cancer.

The rearrangement links TRBV6-6 to TRBJ2-3; 8 bases are shared with TRBD2. J was trimmed by 3 bases and V by 6 bases; bases with no gene match: 11. The germline CDR1 and CDR2 sequences are MNHNY and SVGAGI (reference sequence). This CDR3 has 16 amino acids. The CDR3 is CASSTGGGGLTDTQYF. The CDR3 region has the DNA TGTGCCAGCAGCACCGGGGGCGGGGGGTTAACAGATACGCAGTATTTT.

The gene calls are TRBV2 and TRBJ2-1; TRBD2 matches 13 bases. The germline CDR1 and CDR2 sequences are SNHLY and FYNNEI. V lost 4 bases to trimming and J lost 8 bases; unmatched junction nucleotides: 5. This CDR3 is 15 amino acids long. CDR3 region: CASSVGTSGTDEQFF. CDR3 bases: TGTGCCAGCAGTGTAGGGACTAGCGGGACAGATGAGCAGTTCTTC.

The chain is built from TRBV19 and TRBJ1-5; no clear D. Germline loops: CDR1 LNHDA, CDR2 SQIVND (reference sequence). V was clipped by 3 bases and J by 5 bases, with 14 bases between them. CDR3 length: 15 residues. CDR3 nucleotide sequence: TGTGCCAGTAGTATGGGCGACGGTCAGCATCAGCCCCAGCATTTT. It translates to CASSMGDGQHQPQHF. The full variable domain, its missing parts supplied by reference TRBV19 and TRBJ1-5, is DGGITQSPKYLFRKEGQNVTLSCEQNLNHDAMYWYRQDPGQGLRLIYYSQIVNDFQKGDIAEGYSVSREKKESFPLTVTSAQKNPTAFYLCASSMGDGQHQPQHFGDGTRLSIL.

The chain couples TRBV19 to TRBJ2-2; D is tentatively TRBD1 or TRBD2 (5 bases each). The CDR3 runs 19 residues. The V end was cut by 10 bases, the J end by 9 bases, with 36 bases between. Germline CDR1 LNHDA, CDR2 SQIVND (reference sequence). CDR3 DNA: TGTGCCATTAACTATCGTGACAATAGAACCGGGACCCCTTTTCGGGAGCTGTTTTTT. As protein: CAINYRDNRTGTPFRELFF.

V gene TRBV2 combines with J gene TRBJ1-2; D gene uncertain. Germline V gene data show CDR1 as SNHLY and CDR2 as FYNNEI. The length of the CDR3 is 14 residues. V lost 0 bases and J 3 bases, leaving 8 bases between the germline ends. CDR3 bases: TGTGCCAGCAGTGAAGCGAATAATCACTATGGCTACACCTTC. Residues: CASSEANNHYGYTF.

This chain uses TRBV6-6 with TRBJ1-2; 9 nucleotides align to TRBD1. The CDR3 loop spans 13 amino acids. The V segment lost 2 bases and the J segment 10 bases; nucleotides outside the gene matches: 5. Germline V lookup: CDR1 MNHNY, CDR2 SVGAGI (reference sequence). This chain's CDR3 is CASSYGGQGYYTF. In DNA, the CDR3 is TGTGCCAGCAGTTACGGGGGACAGGGTTACTACACCTTC.

The gene calls are TRBV2 and TRBJ2-3, with a tentative D call TRBD2 (6 bases). Germline V gives CDR1 SNHLY, CDR2 FYNNEI. This CDR3 is 16 amino acids long. Trimming cost V 8 bases and J 0 bases, with 18 bases left between them. CDR3 nucleotide sequence: TGTGCCAGCGACACCGGGAGCCTCGCGAGCACAGATACGCAGTATTTT. It specifies CASDTGSLASTDTQYF.

Only one count was recorded for this clone. The chain combines TRBV6-5 with TRBJ1-2, with D possibly TRBD1 on 5 matching bases. Trimming shortened V by 0 bases and J by 8 bases, and 13 bases separated the two germline ends. The CDR3 extends over 14 amino acids. The germline V gene has CDR1 MNHEY and CDR2 SVGAGI. CDR3 sequence reads: CASSYSIGAGGYTF. CDR3 in DNA: TGTGCCAGCAGTTACTCCATTGGGGCTGGCGGCTACACCTTC.

This sequence joins TRBV11-2 and TRBJ2-1; 8 bases are shared with TRBD2. The CDR3 runs to 16 residues. The V and J ends lost 5 bases and 4 bases, in that order; junction bases with no gene match: 10. Germline V gene sequence: CDR1 SGHAT, CDR2 FQNNGV. In nucleotides, the CDR3 is TGTGCCAGCAGCGCCCAGCGAGCGGGGGTGTACAATGAGCAGTTCTTC. It encodes CASSAQRAGVYNEQFF.

The rearrangement joins TRBV7-2 to TRBJ2-7; 7 nucleotides agree with TRBD1. Unmatched junction bases numbered 6, after V lost 1 base and J lost 3 bases. CDR1 is SGHTA, CDR2 FQGNSA, per germline. The CDR3 has 15 residues. The CDR3 reads CASSLGFQGVYEQYF. CDR3 DNA: TGTGCCAGCAGCTTAGGTTTTCAGGGGGTCTACGAGCAGTACTTC.

This chain uses TRBV4-1 with TRBJ1-1; D remains unclear. The CDR3 consists of 14 residues. Germline loops: CDR1 MGHRA, CDR2 YSYEKL. V lost 6 bases, J lost 2 bases, and 13 bases lay in between. The CDR3 reads CASRGIGRNTEAFF. CDR3 coding DNA: TGCGCCAGCAGGGGAATAGGGAGAAACACTGAAGCTTTCTTT.

The V call is TRBV7-2, the J call TRBJ2-1; D is unresolved. Germline loops: CDR1 SGHTA, CDR2 FQGNSA. The V end was cut by 5 bases, the J end by 8 bases, with 13 bases between. This CDR3 region has 13 residues. The CDR3 DNA reads as TGTGCCAGCAGCGAAGGGTTTGGCTATGAGCAGTTCTTC. This encodes CASSEGFGYEQFF.

The V call is TRBV19, the J call TRBJ1-1; D unresolved. Trimming cost V 6 bases and J 0 bases, with 8 bases left between them. Germline lookup yields CDR1 LNHDA and CDR2 SQIVND (reference sequence). This CDR3 has 13 residues. CDR3 in DNA: TGTGCCAGTAGCCTTAATATGAACACTGAAGCTTTCTTT. Protein: CASSLNMNTEAFF.

This clone was seen only once. The V and J genes are TRBV11-1 and TRBJ2-7; 8 bases agree with TRBD1. CDR3 length: 14 residues. V lost 5 bases to trimming and J lost 6 bases; unmatched junction nucleotides: 9. The V gene's germline CDR1 is SGHAT and CDR2 FQDESV (reference sequence). The CDR3 nucleotides read TGTGCCAGCAGCATCACCGACAGGGGAGGCGAGCAGTACTTC. Protein product: CASSITDRGGEQYF.

The chain joins TRBV5-1 to TRBJ2-5, with 7 bases that match TRBD1. CDR3 length: 16 amino acids. J lost 5 bases, V lost 2 bases, and 12 bases had no gene match. The V gene's germline CDR1 is SGHRS and CDR2 YFSETQ. CDR3 in DNA: TGCGCCAGCAGCTTACAGGGGCGAGGGGCCTGGGAGACCCAGTACTTC. Translation gives CASSLQGRGAWETQYF.

The J gene is TRBJ2-7, the V gene TRBV29-1, with D uncertain. Germline CDR1 SQVTM, CDR2 ANQGSEA. V was shortened by 0 bases and J by 4 bases, with 13 bases between the two germline ends. The CDR3 length is 14 residues. CDR3 residues: CSVEEGPLGYEQYF. Written as DNA, the CDR3 is TGCAGCGTTGAAGAAGGACCCCTCGGGTACGAGCAGTACTTC.

The chain is built from TRBV5-1 and TRBJ2-1, with 14 bases aligning to TRBD2. Germline loops: CDR1 SGHRS, CDR2 YFSETQ. The CDR3 is 15 amino acids. Losses at the gene ends were 5 bases for V and 4 bases for J; bases not matched to a gene: 2. The CDR3 DNA follows: TGCGCCAGCAGGACTAGCGGGGGGGGTTACAATGAGCAGTTCTTC. Translating it yields CASRTSGGGYNEQFF.

The chain recombines TRBV7-3 with TRBJ1-2, with 8 positions matching TRBD1. Germline V gives CDR1 SGHTA, CDR2 FQGTGA. The CDR3 is 16 residues long. V gave up 2 bases and J gave up 4 bases; unmatched junction bases: 9. The CDR3 sequence: CASSLGPGTGVYGYTF. In nucleotides, the CDR3 is TGTGCCAGCAGCTTAGGGCCAGGGACAGGCGTCTATGGCTACACCTTC.